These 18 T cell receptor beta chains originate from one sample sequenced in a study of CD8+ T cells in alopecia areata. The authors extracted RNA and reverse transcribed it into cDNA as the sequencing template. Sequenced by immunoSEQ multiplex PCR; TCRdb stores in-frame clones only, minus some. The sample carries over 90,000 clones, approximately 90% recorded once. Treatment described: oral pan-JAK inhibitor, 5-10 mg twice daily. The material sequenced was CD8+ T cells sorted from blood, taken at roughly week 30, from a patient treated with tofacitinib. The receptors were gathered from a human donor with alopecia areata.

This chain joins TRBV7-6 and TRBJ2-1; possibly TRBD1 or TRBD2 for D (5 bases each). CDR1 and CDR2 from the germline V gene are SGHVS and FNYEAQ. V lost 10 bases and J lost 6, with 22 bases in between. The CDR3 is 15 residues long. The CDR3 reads CATTPDGTNPNEQFF. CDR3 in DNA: TGTGCCACTACCCCCGACGGGACCAACCCCAATGAGCAGTTCTTC.

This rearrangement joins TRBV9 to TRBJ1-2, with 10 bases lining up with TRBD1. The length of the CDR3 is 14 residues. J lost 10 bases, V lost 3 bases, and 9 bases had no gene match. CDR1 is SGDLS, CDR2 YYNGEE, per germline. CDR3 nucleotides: TGTGCCAGCAGCGGAAACCGGGACAGGGGAACCTACACCTTC. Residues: CASSGNRDRGTYTF.

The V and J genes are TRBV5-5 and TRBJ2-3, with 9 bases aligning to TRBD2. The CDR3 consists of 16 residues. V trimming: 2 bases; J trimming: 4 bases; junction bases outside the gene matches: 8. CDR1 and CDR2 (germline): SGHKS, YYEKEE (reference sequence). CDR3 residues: CASSFVLAGSSDTQYF. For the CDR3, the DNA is TGTGCCAGCAGCTTCGTCCTAGCGGGGAGCTCAGATACGCAGTATTTT.

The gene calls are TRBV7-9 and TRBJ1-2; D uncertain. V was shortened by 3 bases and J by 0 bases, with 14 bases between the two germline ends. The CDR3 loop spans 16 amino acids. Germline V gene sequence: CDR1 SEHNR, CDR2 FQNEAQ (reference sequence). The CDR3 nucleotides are TGTGCCAGCAGCTTCCTATTGGGAGTTACTAACTATGGCTACACCTTC. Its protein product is CASSFLLGVTNYGYTF. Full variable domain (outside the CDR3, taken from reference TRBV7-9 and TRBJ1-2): DTGVSQNPRHKITKRGQNVTFRCDPISEHNRLYWYRQTLGQGPEFLTYFQNEAQLEKSRLLSDRFSAERPKGSFSTLEIQRTEQGDSAMYLCASSFLLGVTNYGYTFGSGTRLTVV.

The CDR3, as DNA: TGTGCCAGCTCACCTTTCGGGACGGACAGCTCCTACAATGAGCAGTTCTTC. Protein product: CASSPFGTDSSYNEQFF. V and J are TRBV18 and TRBJ2-1; D perhaps matches TRBD1 (6 bases). Germline CDR1 is KGHSH and CDR2 is LQKENI. The CDR3 extends over 17 amino acids. V lost 3 bases, J lost 0 bases, and 15 bases lay in between.

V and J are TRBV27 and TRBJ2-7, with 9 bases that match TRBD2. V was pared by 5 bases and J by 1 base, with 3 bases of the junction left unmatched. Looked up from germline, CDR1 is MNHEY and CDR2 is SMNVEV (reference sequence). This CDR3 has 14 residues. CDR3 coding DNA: TGTGCCAGCAGTCATACTAGCGGGTCCTACGAGCAGTACTTC. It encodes CASSHTSGSYEQYF.

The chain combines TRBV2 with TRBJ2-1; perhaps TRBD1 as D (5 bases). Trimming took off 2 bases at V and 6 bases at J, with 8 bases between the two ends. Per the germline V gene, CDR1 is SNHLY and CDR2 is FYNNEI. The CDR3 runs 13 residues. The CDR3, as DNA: TGTGCCAGCAGTGAATTCCAGGGCAATGAGCAGTTCTTC. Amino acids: CASSEFQGNEQFF.

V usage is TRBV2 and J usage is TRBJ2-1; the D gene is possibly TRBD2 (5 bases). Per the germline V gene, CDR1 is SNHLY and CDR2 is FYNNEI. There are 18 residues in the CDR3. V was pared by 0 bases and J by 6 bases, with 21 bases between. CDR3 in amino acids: CASSEALAGPSFGNEQFF. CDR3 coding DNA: TGTGCCAGCAGTGAAGCATTGGCGGGCCCCTCTTTCGGCAATGAGCAGTTCTTC. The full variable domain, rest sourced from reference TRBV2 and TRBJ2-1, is EPEVTQTPSHQVTQMGQEVILRCVPISNHLYFYWYRQILGQKVEFLVSFYNNEISEKSEIFDDQFSVERPDGSNFTLKIRSTKLEDSAMYFCASSEALAGPSFGNEQFFGPGTRLTVL.

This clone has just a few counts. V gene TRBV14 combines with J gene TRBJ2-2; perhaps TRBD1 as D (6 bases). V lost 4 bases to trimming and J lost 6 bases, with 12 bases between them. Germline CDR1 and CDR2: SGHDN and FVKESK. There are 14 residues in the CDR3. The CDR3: CASSPDSLAGELFF. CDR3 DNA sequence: TGTGCCAGCAGCCCGGACAGCCTAGCCGGGGAGCTGTTTTTT.

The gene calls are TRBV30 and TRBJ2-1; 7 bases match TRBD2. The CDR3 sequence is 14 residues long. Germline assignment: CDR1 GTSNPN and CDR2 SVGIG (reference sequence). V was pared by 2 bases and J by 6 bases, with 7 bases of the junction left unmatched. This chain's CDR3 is CAWSHSGLGNEQFF. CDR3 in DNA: TGTGCCTGGAGTCATAGCGGGCTCGGCAATGAGCAGTTCTTC.

In DNA form, the CDR3 reads TGCAGCGTACGGGCGACGGAAGAGACCCAGTACTTC. Protein: CSVRATEETQYF. The chain has TRBV29-1 and TRBJ2-5; D unclear. The V end was cut by 6 bases, the J end by 3 bases, with 11 bases between. The V gene's germline CDR1 is SQVTM and CDR2 ANQGSEA. This CDR3 contains 12 residues.

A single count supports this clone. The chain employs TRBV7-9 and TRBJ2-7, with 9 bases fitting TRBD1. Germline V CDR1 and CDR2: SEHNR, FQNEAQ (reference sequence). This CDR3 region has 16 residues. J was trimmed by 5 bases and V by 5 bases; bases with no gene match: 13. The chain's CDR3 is CASSPLTGTGLNEQYF. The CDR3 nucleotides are TGTGCCAGCAGCCCCCTTACCGGGACAGGGTTGAACGAGCAGTACTTC. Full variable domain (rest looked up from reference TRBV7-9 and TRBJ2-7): DTGVSQNPRHKITKRGQNVTFRCDPISEHNRLYWYRQTLGQGPEFLTYFQNEAQLEKSRLLSDRFSAERPKGSFSTLEIQRTEQGDSAMYLCASSPLTGTGLNEQYFGPGTRLTVT.

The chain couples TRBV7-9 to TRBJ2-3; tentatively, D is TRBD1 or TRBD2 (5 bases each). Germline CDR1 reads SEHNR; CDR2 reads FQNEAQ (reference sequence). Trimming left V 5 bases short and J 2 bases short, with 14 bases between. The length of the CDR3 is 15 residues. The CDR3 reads CASSAPGPDTDTQYF. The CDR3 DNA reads TGTGCCAGCAGCGCCCCGGGGCCCGACACAGATACGCAGTATTTT.

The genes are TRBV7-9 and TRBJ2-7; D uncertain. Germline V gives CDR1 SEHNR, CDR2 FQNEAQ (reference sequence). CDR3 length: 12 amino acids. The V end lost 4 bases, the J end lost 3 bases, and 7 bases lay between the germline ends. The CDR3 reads CASSSYSYEQYF. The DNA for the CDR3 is TGTGCCAGCAGCTCTTACAGCTACGAGCAGTACTTC. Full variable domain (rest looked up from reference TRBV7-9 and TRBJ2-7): DTGVSQNPRHKITKRGQNVTFRCDPISEHNRLYWYRQTLGQGPEFLTYFQNEAQLEKSRLLSDRFSAERPKGSFSTLEIQRTEQGDSAMYLCASSSYSYEQYFGPGTRLTVT.

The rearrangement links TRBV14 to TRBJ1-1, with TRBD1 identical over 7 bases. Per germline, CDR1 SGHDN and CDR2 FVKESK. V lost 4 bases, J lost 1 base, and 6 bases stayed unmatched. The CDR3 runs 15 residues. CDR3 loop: CASSPWDRGNTEAFF. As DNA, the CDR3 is TGTGCCAGCAGCCCCTGGGACAGAGGGAACACTGAAGCTTTCTTT.

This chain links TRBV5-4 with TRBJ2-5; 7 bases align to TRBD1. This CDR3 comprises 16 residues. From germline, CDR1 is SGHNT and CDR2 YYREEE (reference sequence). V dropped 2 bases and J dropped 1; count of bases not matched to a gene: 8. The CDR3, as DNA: TGTGCCAGCAGCTTCCGGGACAGTCTCCCCCAAGAGACCCAGTACTTC. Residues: CASSFRDSLPQETQYF.

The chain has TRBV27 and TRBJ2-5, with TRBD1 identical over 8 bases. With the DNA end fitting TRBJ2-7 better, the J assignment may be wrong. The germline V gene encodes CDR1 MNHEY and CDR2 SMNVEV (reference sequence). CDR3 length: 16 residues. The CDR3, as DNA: TGTGCCAGCAGTGCCGGACAGGGTTTAGGGTCCTACGAGCAGTACTTC. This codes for CASSAGQGLGSYEQYF.

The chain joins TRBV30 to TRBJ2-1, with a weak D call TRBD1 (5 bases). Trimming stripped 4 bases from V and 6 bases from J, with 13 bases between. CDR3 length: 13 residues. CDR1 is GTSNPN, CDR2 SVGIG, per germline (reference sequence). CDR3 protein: CAWTYSRVNEQFF. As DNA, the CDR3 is TGTGCCTGGACCTACTCCAGGGTCAATGAGCAGTTCTTC. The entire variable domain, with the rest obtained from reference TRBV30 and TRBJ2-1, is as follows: SQTIHQWPATLVQPVGSPLSLECTVEGTSNPNLYWYRQAAGRGLQLLFYSVGIGQISSEVPQNLSASRPQDRQFILSSKKLLLSDSGFYLCAWTYSRVNEQFFGPGTRLTVL.